One sample yielded the 22 T cell receptor beta chains listed below, sequenced in a study of blood T cell repertoires in COVID-19. Profiled with immunoSEQ multiplex PCR; TCRdb holds only in-frame clones, not every one. The table has about 120,000 clones, roughly 91% seen once. Sequences were obtained from peripheral blood. The receptors here all came from a human donor with acute or convalescent COVID-19. The donor label of this sample is uncertain.

Of note for this clone: The same CDR3 is also encoded by other DNA sequences in this sample. CDR3 DNA: TGTGCCAGCAGTAGGGGACAGGGGAGAGATGGCTACACCTTC. Translation: CASSRGQGRDGYTF. The V and J genes are TRBV28 and TRBJ1-2; 10 bases align to TRBD1. The CDR3 consists of 14 residues. The germline V gene has CDR1 MDHEN and CDR2 SYDVKM. Trimming removed 5 bases from V and 6 bases from J; junction bases left unmatched: 6.

The sample holds one count of this clone. The chain uses TRBV6-5 and TRBJ1-1; possible D gene TRBD1, 5 bases. V was shortened by 0 bases and J by 4 bases, with 12 bases between the two germline ends. CDR1 MNHEY and CDR2 SVGAGI come from the germline V gene. CDR3 length: 15 amino acids. The CDR3 DNA reads TGTGCCAGCAGTTACTCGACGGCAGGGATCACTGAAGCTTTCTTT. It yields the protein CASSYSTAGITEAFF.

This clone was detected only a few times. This chain links TRBV6-5 with TRBJ1-1; D is possibly TRBD1 (5 bases). The CDR3 runs to 13 residues. The V gene lost 2 bases and the J gene lost 11 bases, with 15 bases spanning the gap. The germline V gene has CDR1 MNHEY and CDR2 SVGAGI. In DNA, the CDR3 is TGTGCCAGCAGTTACCCTTCGGGACTGGGGGCTTTCTTT. Its protein is CASSYPSGLGAFF.

J is TRBJ2-7 and V is TRBV9; TRBD1 is a possible D gene (6 bases). Germline V gene data show CDR1 as SGDLS and CDR2 as YYNGEE. Trimming took off 3 bases at V and 3 bases at J, with 16 bases between the two ends. CDR3 length equals 15 residues. The CDR3 DNA reads as TGTGCCAGCAGCGCAAACCCGGGGACAATCTACGAGCAGTACTTC. Protein: CASSANPGTIYEQYF.

The chain employs TRBV28 and TRBJ1-5, with D perhaps matching TRBD1 (5 bases). Between the trimmed V and J ends, which lost 1 base and 4 bases, there was a span of 14 bases. This CDR3 has 16 residues. Germline loops: CDR1 MDHEN, CDR2 SYDVKM. CDR3 nucleotide sequence: TGTGCCAGCAGTTTATCAGGGAGGGGCCGAAATCAGCCCCAGCATTTT. This sequence encodes CASSLSGRGRNQPQHF.

The chain recombines TRBV6-6 with TRBJ1-2; D is undetermined. V gave up 0 bases and J gave up 1 base, with 9 bases separating them. Germline V CDR1 and CDR2: MNHNY, SVGAGI (reference sequence). The length of the CDR3 is 15 residues. The CDR3 here is CASSYSSGDNYGYTF. The CDR3 coding sequence is TGTGCCAGCAGTTACTCGTCTGGAGATAACTATGGCTACACCTTC.

This sequence joins TRBV11-2 and TRBJ1-1; D possibly corresponds to TRBD1 (6 bases). Trimming took off 5 bases at V and 1 base at J, with 20 bases between the two ends. Germline-derived CDR1 and CDR2 are SGHAT and FQNNGV. This CDR3 comprises 17 residues. CDR3 in DNA: TGTGCCAGCAGCCGTAGGAGGACAGAGACCAAGAACACTGAAGCTTTCTTT. Translated: CASSRRRTETKNTEAFF.

This clone was counted between two and nine times. Other DNA sequences in this sample translate to the same CDR3. J is TRBJ1-2 and V is TRBV2, with D possibly TRBD1 on 6 matching bases. Trimming cost V 5 bases and J 2 bases, with 9 bases left between them. Germline values: CDR1 SNHLY, CDR2 FYNNEI. The CDR3 extends over 13 amino acids. CDR3 region: CASSLQGNYGYTF. The DNA for the CDR3 is TGTGCCAGCAGTCTACAGGGAAACTATGGCTACACCTTC. The full variable domain, in which reference TRBV2 and TRBJ1-2 provide the parts outside the CDR3, is EPEVTQTPSHQVTQMGQEVILRCVPISNHLYFYWYRQILGQKVEFLVSFYNNEISEKSEIFDDQFSVERPDGSNFTLKIRSTKLEDSAMYFCASSLQGNYGYTFGSGTRLTVV.

The chain combines TRBV7-2 with TRBJ2-5, with a possible D match to TRBD1 (6 bases). This CDR3 has 14 amino acids. The germline gives CDR1 SGHTA, CDR2 FQGNSA. The V gene lost 2 bases and the J gene lost 3 bases, with 10 bases spanning the gap. This chain's CDR3 is CASSLQGGKETQYF. The CDR3 region has the DNA TGTGCCAGCAGCTTACAAGGGGGTAAAGAGACCCAGTACTTC.

Turning to this clone: The sample contains more than one DNA sequence encoding this CDR3. This chain connects TRBV28 to TRBJ1-2; D gene uncertain. V lost 1 base and J 2 bases, leaving 8 bases between the germline ends. CDR3 size: 14 residues. Germline assignment: CDR1 MDHEN and CDR2 SYDVKM. The CDR3 DNA follows: TGTGCCAGCAGTTTATTAGGCAGGAACTATGGCTACACCTTC. Translating it yields CASSLLGRNYGYTF.

The genes are TRBV6-5 and TRBJ2-5, with 9 bases aligning to TRBD1. Germline-derived CDR1 and CDR2 are MNHEY and SVGAGI. Trimming removed 7 bases from V and 3 bases from J; junction bases left unmatched: 9. The CDR3 sequence is 15 residues long. CDR3 sequence (DNA): TGTGCCAGCACCGCCCTGGACAGGGGAGAAGAGACCCAGTACTTC. As protein: CASTALDRGEETQYF.

The V call is TRBV9, the J call TRBJ2-5; 13 bases align to TRBD2. CDR1 SGDLS and CDR2 YYNGEE come from the germline V gene. The CDR3 loop spans 17 amino acids. V lost 4 bases and J lost 7; bases outside the gene matches: 13. CDR3 coding DNA: TGTGCCAGCAGCACAACTCCCGGGACTAGCGGGATTGGGACCCAGTACTTC. Protein: CASSTTPGTSGIGTQYF.

The chain uses TRBV13 and TRBJ1-1, with 9 bases identical to TRBD1. This CDR3 has 15 amino acids. Germline CDR1 and CDR2: PRHDT and FYEKMQ (reference sequence). The trim removed 3 bases at V and 1 base at J, leaving 3 bases unmatched. CDR3 nucleotide sequence: TGTGCCAGCAGCTTCCTGGGACAGGGGAACACTGAAGCTTTCTTT. It yields the protein CASSFLGQGNTEAFF.

This chain links TRBV7-3 with TRBJ1-1, with D uncertain. The germline V and J ends were trimmed by 6 bases and 3 bases, with 14 bases remaining between them. CDR1 is SGHTA, CDR2 FQGTGA, per germline. The CDR3 consists of 14 residues. The CDR3 region is CASSKSSGDTEAFF. CDR3 DNA sequence: TGTGCCAGCAGTAAAAGTAGCGGGGACACTGAAGCTTTCTTT.

This clone has a single count. This chain's CDR3 is CASSYSGQASSGANVLTF. CDR3 DNA: TGTGCCAGCAGTTACTCGGGGCAAGCGAGCTCTGGGGCCAACGTCCTGACTTTC. This sequence joins TRBV6-2 or TRBV6-3 and TRBJ2-6; a possible D gene is TRBD1 (5 bases). The V and J ends lost 0 bases and 0 bases respectively, with 12 bases between them. The germline V gene has CDR1 MNHEY and CDR2 SVGEGT. CDR3 length equals 18 residues.

The chain couples TRBV6-1 to TRBJ1-2; no firm D call. Germline CDR1 and CDR2: MNHNS and SASEGT. The CDR3 contains 13 residues. Trimming left V 5 bases short and J 0 bases short, with 7 bases between. CDR3: CASSTGSNYGYTF. The CDR3 nucleotides are TGTGCCAGCAGTACGGGGTCTAACTATGGCTACACCTTC.

This clone was observed a few times. The rearrangement joins TRBV6-5 to TRBJ2-3, with a weak D call TRBD1 (6 bases). Germline lookup yields CDR1 MNHEY and CDR2 SVGAGI. Deletions cut 6 bases from V and 4 bases from J, with 17 bases between. The CDR3 length is 15 residues. The CDR3 sequence is CASSRTVISADTQYF. CDR3 nucleotides: TGTGCCAGCAGCAGGACAGTCATTAGCGCAGATACGCAGTATTTT.

The rearrangement uses TRBV6-5 and TRBJ1-2; 10 positions agree with TRBD1. Germline V gene data show CDR1 as MNHEY and CDR2 as SVGAGI. The J segment lost 7 bases and the V segment lost 0 bases, leaving 2 bases of the junction unmatched. The CDR3 is 14 residues long. CDR3 in amino acids: CASSYSGTGVGYTF. CDR3 nucleotide sequence: TGTGCCAGCAGTTACTCGGGGACAGGGGTTGGCTACACCTTC.

The chain carries TRBV5-6 and TRBJ2-2; 12 nucleotides match TRBD2. CDR1 is SGHDT and CDR2 is YYEEEE in the germline V gene. CDR3 length equals 16 residues. J lost 1 base, V lost 4 bases, and 2 bases had no gene match. The chain's CDR3 is CASSPLAGGNTGELFF. In nucleotides, the CDR3 is TGTGCCAGCAGCCCACTAGCGGGAGGGAACACCGGGGAGCTGTTTTTT.

The genes are TRBV6-5 and TRBJ1-6; D perhaps matches TRBD1 (5 bases). Trimming took 2 bases from V and 8 from J, leaving 13 bases between them. Germline V gives CDR1 MNHEY, CDR2 SVGAGI. CDR3 length: 15 amino acids. The CDR3 loop reads CASSYGDSRDSPLHF. DNA of the CDR3: TGTGCCAGCAGTTACGGTGACAGTCGGGATTCACCCCTCCACTTT.

This clone was found once. The chain is built from TRBV3-1 (or the pseudogene TRBV3-2) and TRBJ2-1; 8 positions agree with TRBD2. The germline V gene has CDR1 LGHDT and CDR2 YNNKEL (reference sequence). The ends lost 0 bases at V and 1 base at J; junction bases unmatched: 11. This CDR3 contains 19 residues. The CDR3 sequence is CASSQELPHPGGSYNEQFF. CDR3 DNA: TGTGCCAGCAGCCAAGAACTCCCACATCCGGGGGGGTCCTACAATGAGCAGTTCTTC.

The V gene is TRBV7-9, the J gene TRBJ2-3, with a possible D match to TRBD1 (5 bases). Germline-derived CDR1 and CDR2 are SEHNR and FQNEAQ (reference sequence). Trimming pared 2 bases from V and 2 bases from J, leaving 14 bases between. The CDR3 spans 16 residues. CDR3 sequence: CASSLQGTSLTDTQYF. The CDR3 nucleotides read TGTGCCAGCAGCTTACAGGGCACCTCCCTCACAGATACGCAGTATTTT.